A single sample is the source of the 12 T cell receptor beta chains below, sequenced in a study of blood T cell repertoires in COVID-19. Sequencing was performed with immunoSEQ multiplex PCR; in TCRdb, only in-frame clones are kept and a portion is missing. The sample contains 200,000 to 250,000 clones, about 85% of which appear only once. Specimen: peripheral blood. The source is a man in his forties with acute or convalescent COVID-19.

The chain links TRBV6-5 to TRBJ1-2; D might be TRBD1 (6 bases). There are 14 residues in the CDR3. With 4 bases removed from V and 5 bases from J, the gap between germline ends came to 14 bases. CDR1 is MNHEY, CDR2 SVGAGI, per germline. The DNA of the CDR3 is TGTGCCAGCAGTTCCAACAGGGCGGGTTATGGCTACACCTTC. Its translation: CASSSNRAGYGYTF.

The chain recombines TRBV9 with TRBJ1-1; 7 bases map to TRBD1. V lost 4 bases, J lost 4 bases, and 10 bases stayed unmatched. CDR1 SGDLS and CDR2 YYNGEE come from the germline V gene. The CDR3 contains 15 residues. CDR3 loop: CASSPRQGVFTEAFF. CDR3 nucleotide sequence: TGTGCCAGCAGCCCTAGACAGGGCGTCTTCACTGAAGCTTTCTTT.

J is TRBJ1-6 and V is TRBV19, with TRBD1 as a possible D gene (6 bases). Deletions cut 9 bases from V and 6 bases from J, with 15 bases between. This CDR3 contains 14 residues. Germline V CDR1 and CDR2: LNHDA, SQIVND (reference sequence). DNA of the CDR3: TGTGCCAGCAGGGGAAAAGGGGGTAATTCACCCCTCCACTTT. This gives the protein CASRGKGGNSPLHF.

The V gene is TRBV7-9, the J gene TRBJ1-2, with 10 positions matching TRBD1. CDR1 SEHNR and CDR2 FQNEAQ come from the germline V gene (reference sequence). This CDR3 contains 14 residues. V trimming: 1 base; J trimming: 4 bases; junction bases outside the gene matches: 0. The CDR3 DNA reads as TGTGCCAGCAGCTTAGGGACAGGGGGCTATGGCTACACCTTC. This encodes CASSLGTGGYGYTF.

In its sample, this clone was seen once. The CDR3 sequence is CASSPGQVLGSPLHF. The CDR3 DNA reads as TGTGCCAGCTCACCGGGACAGGTGCTTGGGTCACCCCTCCACTTT. This rearrangement joins TRBV18 to TRBJ1-6; 8 nucleotides agree with TRBD1. Germline V lookup: CDR1 KGHSH, CDR2 LQKENI. V was clipped by 3 bases and J by 10 bases; unmatched bases: 8. This CDR3 comprises 15 residues.

This sequence joins TRBV5-1 and TRBJ2-7; a weak D match, TRBD2 (7 bases). Per germline, CDR1 SGHRS and CDR2 YFSETQ. The CDR3 has 15 amino acids. Trimming removed 4 bases from V and 2 bases from J, with 16 bases in between. Here the CDR3 DNA reads TGCGCCAGCAGCCCCGGGGGGCTACCGCCCTACGAGCAGTACTTC. Encoded protein: CASSPGGLPPYEQYF.

The chain employs TRBV7-3 and TRBJ1-3; 8 bases match TRBD1. With 4 bases clipped from V and 4 bases from J, the junction kept 6 bases outside the gene matches. There are 15 residues in the CDR3. Germline CDR1 and CDR2: SGHTA and FQGTGA. The CDR3 nucleotides read TGTGCCAGCAGCTACGGGACAGGTCACGGAAACACCATATATTTT. Translation: CASSYGTGHGNTIYF.

The J gene is TRBJ1-3, the V gene TRBV20-1; maybe TRBD1 (6 bases). V shed 3 bases and J shed 0 bases, with 12 bases lying between them. Per the germline V gene, CDR1 is DFQATT and CDR2 is SNEGSKA (reference sequence). This CDR3 is built from 15 residues. In DNA form, the CDR3 reads TGCAGTGCTAGTCTCGGACAGAACTCTGGAAACACCATATATTTT. This codes for CSASLGQNSGNTIYF.

The J gene is TRBJ1-1, the V gene TRBV4-2; TRBD1 matches at 9 bases. The CDR3 totals 14 residues. In germline, CDR1 is LGHNA, CDR2 YNFKEQ. V lost 0 bases and J lost 11; bases outside the gene matches: 7. The CDR3 spells CASSQETGTGRAFF. The CDR3 DNA is TGTGCCAGCAGCCAAGAAACCGGGACAGGGCGGGCTTTCTTT.

V gene TRBV12-3 or TRBV12-4 combines with J gene TRBJ1-2; the D is unclear. V gave up 6 bases and J gave up 7 bases, with 12 bases separating them. The CDR3 covers 12 residues. CDR3 residues: CASSSLTFGYTF. The CDR3 coding sequence is TGTGCCAGCAGCTCCCTAACTTTTGGCTACACCTTC.

The chain links TRBV2 to TRBJ2-1; 11 bases line up with TRBD2. J lost 4 bases, V lost 5 bases, and 7 bases had no gene match. The germline V gene has CDR1 SNHLY and CDR2 FYNNEI. This CDR3 contains 16 residues. The CDR3 loop reads CASSLTSGGGYNEQFF. The CDR3 DNA reads as TGTGCCAGCAGTCTAACTAGCGGGGGTGGTTACAATGAGCAGTTCTTC.

This rearrangement joins TRBV19 to TRBJ2-5; the D is unclear. The CDR3 is made up of 13 amino acids. With 4 bases removed from V and 2 bases from J, the gap between germline ends came to 8 bases. Germline V lookup: CDR1 LNHDA, CDR2 SQIVND (reference sequence). CDR3 sequence reads: CASSTRGQETQYF. For the CDR3, the DNA is TGTGCCAGTAGTACGAGAGGTCAAGAGACCCAGTACTTC.